This is a list of T cell receptor beta chains from one sample in a study of breast tumors, draining lymph nodes, adjacent tissues. Via MiXCR, TCRdb re-called the multiplex PCR reads, giving one row per CDR3 protein. The table records approximately 210,000 distinct CDR3 sequences, around 35% of them present only once. The material sequenced was axillary lymph node tissue. These receptors came from a female donor with breast cancer. Some clones in this sample may be carry-over from other donors' samples. The CDR3 runs from the conserved cysteine through the conserved F or W. A D gene is named only where the DNA matches it firmly. Clone size is not always given. Where it is, it says once, few, many or a class for expanded clones.

>TRBV11-2|NA|NA|TRBJ2-5
TGTGCCAGCAGCCAAGCAGAGACCCCGTACTTC
CASSQAETPYF
>TRBV7-2|TRBD2|many|TRBJ2-1
TGTGCCAGCAGCTTAGCGATTAGCGGGGGGGTTGATGAGCAGTTCTTC
CASSLAISGGVDEQFF
>TRBV7-8|TRBD2|many|TRBJ2-7
TGTGCCAGCAGCTTAGCGAGGGGCGGGGGCTCCTACGAGCAGTACTTC
CASSLARGGGSYEQYF
>TRBV11-3|NA|many|TRBJ2-6
TGTGCCAGCAGCCCCTTTAGGGACACGCACGACTCTGGGGCCAACGTCCTGACTTTC
CASSPFRDTHDSGANVLTF
>TRBV20-1|NA|few|TRBJ2-1
TGCAGTGCGAGCCGGGACACCGGTGAGCAGTTCTTC
CSASRDTGEQFF
>TRBV9|TRBD1|NA|TRBJ2-1
TGTGCCAGCAGCGTTGGGACAGGGGGCGCGTACAATGAGCAGTTCTTC
CASSVGTGGAYNEQFF
>TRBV5-1|NA|NA|TRBJ1-6
TGCGCCAGCAGCTTGGGGGACAAAAATTCACCCCTCCACTTT
CASSLGDKNSPLHF
>TRBV7-9|TRBD1|many|TRBJ1-2
TGTGCCAGCAGCCGGACAGGGCCCTCTCGGGGCTACACCTTC
CASSRTGPSRGYTF
>TRBV2|NA|NA|TRBJ1-1
TGTGCCAGCAGCAGAAGGGGATTAGGAGCTGGTGAAGCTTTCTTT
CASSRRGLGAGEAFF
>TRBV20-1|NA|many|TRBJ2-5
TGCAGTGCTAGAAGGGTCGGCGGTGAGACCCAGTACTTC
CSARRVGGETQYF
>TRBV7-2|NA|NA|TRBJ2-5
TGTGCCAGCAGCTTAGGGCTAGGGGGTTGGGAGACCCAGCACTTC
CASSLGLGGWETQHF
>TRBV6-1|NA|many|TRBJ2-5
TGTGCCAGCAGGTGGGGGCGGGGCCAAGAGACCCAGTACTTC
CASRWGRGQETQYF
>TRBV12-1|NA|NA|TRBJ2-3
TGTGCCAGCAGTTTAGAGACAGGGAGAACAGATACGCAGTATTTT
CASSLETGRTDTQYF
>TRBV6-2/TRBV6-3|NA|NA|TRBJ1-2
TGTGCCAGCAGTTACGTTCAGGACTATGGCTACACCTTC
CASSYVQDYGYTF
>TRBV10-2|NA|NA|TRBJ2-2
TGCGCCAGCACTACTAGCAGGGACAACACCGGGGAGCCGTTTTTT
CASTTSRDNTGEPFF
>TRBV5-5|NA|many|TRBJ2-3
TGTGCCAGCAGCTTGGGCACAGTGGGCGCAGATACGCAGTATTTT
CASSLGTVGADTQYF
>TRBV20-1|NA|many|TRBJ1-2
TGCAGTGCACTACAGGGAGGCTATGGCTACACCTTC
CSALQGGYGYTF
>TRBV28|NA|once|TRBJ1-2
TGTACCAGCAGGGAGGGAGGCGGCTACACCTTC
CTSREGGGYTF
>TRBV2|TRBD2|many|TRBJ2-6
TGTGCCAGCAGTGCCAGCGGGAGGGCCTCGGGGGCCAACGTCCTGACTTTC
CASSASGRASGANVLTF
>TRBV13|NA|few|TRBJ2-2
TGTGCCAGCAGCATACGTCCCGGGACGAGGGCCGGGGAGCTGTTTTTT
CASSIRPGTRAGELFF
>TRBV2|TRBD1|NA|TRBJ1-5
TGTGCCAGCAGTCGGACGCGGACAGGGGGCGGTCAGCCCCAGCATTTT
CASSRTRTGGGQPQHF
>TRBV2|TRBD1|many|TRBJ2-7
TGTGCCAGCAGTGACGGACAGGGGATGAGGCAGTACTTC
CASSDGQGMRQYF
>TRBV5-6|TRBD1|many|TRBJ2-3
TGTGCCAGCAGCCGGGGACAGCCCACAGATACGCAGTATTTT
CASSRGQPTDTQYF
>TRBV7-9|TRBD1|NA|TRBJ1-1
TGTGCCAGCAGCCTGGACAGGGTTTTTGCTTTCTTT
CASSLDRVFAFF